These 30 T cell receptor beta chains share one sample of origin, sequenced in a study of T cells in Graves' hyperthyroidism and ophthalmopathy. RNA transcripts provided the source from which TCR beta CDR3 regions were amplified. A first-round RT-PCR of the TCR CDR3 used the HTBI primer set. Each CDR3 protein gets one entry after TCRdb re-called the multiplex PCR reads with MiXCR. Among about 290,000 distinct CDR3 sequences listed, around 16% were seen once. Sequenced material: blood. The receptors were sampled from a man under 40 with Graves' hyperthyroidism.

In this sample, this clonotype turned up many times. V and J are TRBV18 and TRBJ2-7, with 9 positions matching TRBD2. Unmatched junction bases numbered 6, after V lost 3 bases and J lost 3 bases. Germline-derived CDR1 and CDR2 are KGHSH and LQKENI. This CDR3 is built from 15 residues. CDR3 bases: TGTGCCAGCTCACCGGCTAGCGGGGCGTTCTACGAGCAGTACTTC. Protein product: CASSPASGAFYEQYF.

A word on this clonotype: This may arise from a read error, as a much more abundant clone is one base away. The missing conserved phenylalanine or tryptophan at the end of this CDR3 makes a read error likely. The V call is TRBV12-3 or TRBV12-4, the J call TRBJ1-6; 7 positions match TRBD1. This CDR3 comprises 15 residues. Unmatched junction bases numbered 2, after V lost 0 bases and J lost 6 bases. CDR3 nucleotides: TGTGCCAGCAGTTTAGCCAGGGGGGGTAATTCACCCCTCCACTCT. Amino acids: CASSLARGGNSPLHS.

This clonotype was counted at least ten times. V usage is TRBV11-2 and J usage is TRBJ2-1; 16 bases are a match to TRBD2. Germline CDR1 and CDR2: SGHAT and FQNNGV. The CDR3 has 17 residues. The V and J ends lost 5 bases and 8 bases, in that order; junction bases with no gene match: 9. The CDR3 DNA sequence: TGTGCCAGCAGCCCAGGGACTAGCGGGAGGGCCTTGGATGAGCAGTTCTTC. Protein product: CASSPGTSGRALDEQFF.

The gene calls are TRBV5-1 and TRBJ2-7; 12 nucleotides agree with TRBD2. CDR1 and CDR2 from the germline V gene are SGHRS and YFSETQ. Unmatched junction bases numbered 8, after V lost 0 bases and J lost 7 bases. The CDR3 is made up of 16 amino acids. The CDR3 is CASSLARLAGDREQYF. The CDR3 coding sequence is TGCGCCAGCAGCTTGGCGCGACTAGCGGGAGACCGGGAGCAGTACTTC.

This clonotype was counted many times. The V gene is TRBV24-1, the J gene TRBJ2-7; unclear D gene. There are 11 residues in the CDR3. The ends were cut back, 3 bases at V and 3 bases at J, with 2 bases in the middle. CDR1 KGHDR and CDR2 SFDVKD come from the germline V gene. The CDR3 DNA reads as TGTGCCACCAGTGATATCTACGAGCAGTACTTC. Its translation: CATSDIYEQYF.

The rearrangement links TRBV10-2 to TRBJ1-5; D ambiguous. CDR1 WSHSY and CDR2 SAAADI come from the germline V gene. V lost 7 bases and J 0 bases, leaving 10 bases between the germline ends. The CDR3 length is 14 residues. CDR3 nucleotide sequence: TGCGCCAGCAAGGACTGGCTTAGCAATCAGCCCCAGCATTTT. Residues: CASKDWLSNQPQHF.

In its sample, this clonotype was seen many times. This sequence joins TRBV7-2 and TRBJ1-5, with 8 bases aligning to TRBD1. Germline CDR1 is SGHTA and CDR2 is FQGNSA. Unmatched junction bases numbered 7, after V lost 5 bases and J lost 4 bases. This CDR3 region has 15 residues. The CDR3 DNA is TGTGCCAGCAGCCCGCGACAGGGGCGGAATCAGCCCCAGCATTTT. Translating it yields CASSPRQGRNQPQHF.

This clonotype came up many times. The rearrangement uses TRBV6-1 and TRBJ2-7; 7 bases are shared with TRBD2. Looked up from germline, CDR1 is MNHNS and CDR2 is SASEGT. V shed 4 bases and J 6 bases; nucleotides not matched to a gene: 6. CDR3 size: 13 residues. CDR3 residues: CASSVRTRGEQYF. The DNA of the CDR3 is TGTGCCAGCAGTGTCCGGACTAGGGGCGAGCAGTACTTC.

This clonotype was observed a few times. This chain connects TRBV6-1 to TRBJ1-1; TRBD1 matches 7 bases. V shed 7 bases and J 0 bases; nucleotides not matched to a gene: 11. The CDR3 runs to 16 residues. Germline V lookup: CDR1 MNHNS, CDR2 SASEGT. The CDR3 here is CASIGIGTVLNTEAFF. DNA for the CDR3: TGTGCCAGCATTGGAATCGGGACAGTCTTGAACACTGAAGCTTTCTTT.

This clonotype was observed many times. The chain combines TRBV6-5 with TRBJ2-1; TRBD2 matches at 8 bases. Germline CDR1 MNHEY, CDR2 SVGAGI. After removal of 2 bases from V and 6 bases from J, the junction contained 9 bases not matched to a gene. CDR3 length: 16 residues. The CDR3: CASSYRTGTRTNEQFF. In nucleotides, the CDR3 is TGTGCCAGCAGTTACCGCACCGGGACTAGGACCAATGAGCAGTTCTTC.

The J gene is TRBJ2-7, the V gene TRBV9; D unclear. The CDR3 has 14 residues. Germline values: CDR1 SGDLS, CDR2 YYNGEE. Trimming left V 3 bases short and J 5 bases short, with 15 bases between. CDR3 region: CASSGGGPRDEQYF. In DNA form, the CDR3 reads TGTGCCAGCAGCGGCGGCGGCCCTCGCGACGAGCAGTACTTC.

The sample holds a few counts of this clonotype. The V call is TRBV4-2, the J call TRBJ1-2; no clear D gene. CDR3 size: 17 residues. Germline assignment: CDR1 LGHNA and CDR2 YNFKEQ. V lost 0 bases, J lost 4 bases, and 18 bases lay in between. Here the CDR3 DNA reads TGTGCCAGCAGCCAAGACTATATGGGGATTTCCGCCTATGGCTACACCTTC. Translating gives CASSQDYMGISAYGYTF.

This clonotype has just a few counts. The rearrangement links TRBV14 to TRBJ2-1; TRBD2 agrees at 7 bases. CDR3 length: 15 residues. V trimming: 6 bases; J trimming: 7 bases; junction bases outside the gene matches: 12. In germline, CDR1 is SGHDN, CDR2 FVKESK. The CDR3 sequence: CASRSGRESRNEQFF. CDR3 DNA: TGTGCCAGCAGGTCCGGGCGGGAGAGCAGGAATGAGCAGTTCTTC.

The chain recombines TRBV30 with TRBJ1-1, with 9 bases that match TRBD1. CDR3 size: 14 residues. Germline assignment: CDR1 GTSNPN and CDR2 SVGIG (reference sequence). The trim removed 2 bases at V and 5 bases at J, leaving 6 bases unmatched. CDR3 coding DNA: TGTGCCTGGAGTTTGGACAGGGGTGGAACTGAAGCTTTCTTT. It codes for CAWSLDRGGTEAFF.

This clonotype occurred many times. This chain uses TRBV29-1 with TRBJ1-5; no firm D call. Germline CDR1 and CDR2: SQVTM and ANQGSEA. V lost 3 bases to trimming and J lost 5 bases, with 14 bases between them. The CDR3 loop spans 14 amino acids. The CDR3: CSVDLRGGHQPQHF. CDR3 DNA sequence: TGCAGCGTTGACCTCCGGGGAGGACATCAGCCCCAGCATTTT.

This clonotype was recorded once. The chain carries TRBV7-9 and TRBJ1-4, with unresolved D. Germline assignment: CDR1 SEHNR and CDR2 FQNEAQ (reference sequence). The CDR3 runs to 16 residues. The V end lost 5 bases, the J end lost 5 bases, and 18 bases lay between the germline ends. CDR3 coding DNA: TGTGCCAGCAGCCCCAAATCGTGGCAGAGGAATGAAAAACTGTTTTTT. Translating it yields CASSPKSWQRNEKLFF.

This chain uses TRBV20-1 with TRBJ2-7, with TRBD2 matching 13 bases. J gave up 4 bases and V 5 bases, and 11 bases lay outside the gene matches. The V gene's germline CDR1 is DFQATT and CDR2 SNEGSKA (reference sequence). There are 16 residues in the CDR3. CDR3 nucleotides: TGCAGTGCTCCAAAACCGGGACTAGCGGGACCTTACGAGCAGTACTTC. Translation gives CSAPKPGLAGPYEQYF.

This clonotype appeared once. V usage is TRBV5-4 and J usage is TRBJ2-7, with 10 positions matching TRBD1. Germline V gene lookup returns CDR1 SGHNT and CDR2 YYREEE (reference sequence). With 4 bases clipped from V and 2 bases from J, the junction kept 15 bases outside the gene matches. The CDR3 is made up of 18 amino acids. CDR3 amino acids: CASSGGGTGAYSPYEQYF. DNA of the CDR3: TGTGCCAGCAGCGGGGGCGGGACAGGGGCCTATTCGCCCTACGAGCAGTACTTC.

The V call is TRBV30, the J call TRBJ2-7, with unresolved D. This CDR3 contains 12 residues. Germline V CDR1 and CDR2: GTSNPN, SVGIG (reference sequence). Trimming stripped 1 base from V and 6 bases from J, with 10 bases between. CDR3 region: CAWSAVSLEQYF. The DNA for the CDR3 is TGTGCCTGGAGTGCCGTCTCCCTCGAGCAGTACTTC.

This CDR3 reads CASSSHGGGLFF. The CDR3 DNA reads TGTGCCAGCAGCTCCCATGGGGGCGGGCTGTTTTTT. The chain couples TRBV7-9 to TRBJ2-2; perhaps TRBD1 as D (6 bases). This CDR3 comprises 12 residues. Germline lookup yields CDR1 SEHNR and CDR2 FQNEAQ (reference sequence). Trimming removed 4 bases at V and 13 bases at J, with 13 bases between.

This clonotype occurred many times. The chain is built from TRBV12-3 or TRBV12-4 and TRBJ1-4; D is ambiguous. V was cut by 1 base and J by 5 bases, with 5 bases left in between. The CDR3 runs 13 residues. CDR3: CASSLGANEKLFF. The CDR3 bases are TGTGCCAGCAGTTTAGGGGCAAATGAAAAACTGTTTTTT.

This clonotype was seen only a few times. The chain is built from TRBV5-1 and TRBJ2-7; TRBD1 is a possible D gene (5 bases). The length of the CDR3 is 16 residues. V lost 0 bases and J 5 bases, leaving 18 bases between the germline ends. Germline CDR1 reads SGHRS; CDR2 reads YFSETQ. The CDR3 loop is CASSLGQSINIDEQYF. As DNA, the CDR3 is TGCGCCAGCAGCTTGGGACAGTCAATAAATATAGACGAGCAGTACTTC.

This clonotype was recorded at least ten times. This chain uses TRBV6-2 or TRBV6-3 with TRBJ2-3; D is possibly TRBD2 (6 bases). Trimming stripped 7 bases from V and 4 bases from J, with 15 bases between. The CDR3 spans 14 residues. CDR1 and CDR2 (germline): MNHEY, SVGEGT. CDR3 region: CASTSAGGADTQYF. The CDR3 DNA follows: TGTGCCAGCACTAGCGCCGGAGGAGCAGATACGCAGTATTTT.

The rearrangement uses TRBV20-1 and TRBJ2-2, with 10 bases fitting TRBD2. The germline gives CDR1 DFQATT, CDR2 SNEGSKA (reference sequence). The V gene end was trimmed by 2 bases and the J gene end by 7 bases; junction bases not matched to a gene: 4. The CDR3 has 14 residues. The CDR3 loop reads CSARTSGTGGELFF. The CDR3 DNA sequence: TGCAGTGCTAGAACTAGCGGGACGGGCGGGGAGCTGTTTTTT.

This clonotype has at least ten counts. The CDR3 nucleotides read TGTGCCAGCAGCCCCCCCGGGACCTACGAGCAGTACTTC. This codes for CASSPPGTYEQYF. The chain couples TRBV3-1 to TRBJ2-7; the D gene is possibly TRBD2 (5 bases). Germline CDR1 LGHDT, CDR2 YNNKEL (reference sequence). The V end lost 4 bases, the J end lost 2 bases, and 9 bases lay between the germline ends. The CDR3 runs 13 residues.

This clonotype was seen at least ten times. This chain connects TRBV20-1 to TRBJ2-7; 8 bases are a match to TRBD2. The CDR3 is 13 residues long. The germline gives CDR1 DFQATT, CDR2 SNEGSKA (reference sequence). J lost 4 bases, V lost 6 bases, and 8 bases had no gene match. This chain's CDR3 is CSARTSREYEQYF. The CDR3 nucleotides are TGCAGTGCCCGGACTAGCAGGGAATACGAGCAGTACTTC.

This clonotype was observed once. The V and J genes are TRBV11-2 and TRBJ2-3; the D call may be TRBD1 or TRBD2 (5 bases each). The germline V gene has CDR1 SGHAT and CDR2 FQNNGV. The CDR3 has 15 amino acids. Trimming cost V 5 bases and J 3 bases, with 15 bases left between them. The CDR3 reads CASSRTRDGTDTQYF. The CDR3 coding sequence is TGTGCCAGCAGCCGAACACGGGACGGAACAGATACGCAGTATTTT.

This clonotype has only a few counts. The V call is TRBV20-1, the J call TRBJ1-2; D is unclear. Germline V gene data show CDR1 as DFQATT and CDR2 as SNEGSKA (reference sequence). This CDR3 comprises 14 residues. V was cut by 2 bases and J by 0 bases, with 10 bases left in between. CDR3 sequence (DNA): TGCAGTGCTAGAACCCCAGTTTCTAACTATGGCTACACCTTC. Translated: CSARTPVSNYGYTF.

Comment on this clonotype: Given a much more abundant clone one base away, this may be a read error. This chain links TRBV12-3 or TRBV12-4 with TRBJ2-1, with TRBD1 matching over 11 bases. V shed 2 bases and J 10 bases; nucleotides not matched to a gene: 7. This CDR3 has 15 amino acids. The CDR3 nucleotides are TGTGCCAGCAGTTTATCTGGACAGGGGGCCCGCGAGCAGTTCTTC. Encoded protein: CASSLSGQGAREQFF.

The V gene is TRBV9, the J gene TRBJ1-1, with D unclear. V lost 3 bases and J lost 4, with 13 bases in between. In germline, CDR1 is SGDLS, CDR2 YYNGEE. This CDR3 is 14 amino acids long. DNA for the CDR3: TGTGCCAGCAGCGCCGACAATTGGGGCACTGAAGCTTTCTTT. Protein product: CASSADNWGTEAFF.